This T cell receptor (beta chain) derives from a study of cytomegalovirus exposure and HLA in healthy donors. At the level of the study: Of a few hundred genotyped donors, about 80% grouped in the Caucasian-associated ancestry cluster. Overall study results and limits: An observed cluster of highly shared sequence variants was recorded as a likely sequencing artifact. As a later analysis showed, several of the most significant clusters appeared to be linked to common viral pathogens.

CDR1 is SNHLY, CDR2 FYNNEI, per germline. The CDR3 is 12 residues long. The ends were cut back, 2 bases at V and 5 bases at J, with 5 bases in the middle. The study sampled nominally healthy donors, though unrecorded immune exposures were likely. Amplification used 60 Vbeta primers and 13 Jbeta primers. Only in-frame clones appear in the TCRdb table, and some are missing; sequencing was by immunoSEQ multiplex PCR. The top ten clones hold under 4.5% of a sample with some 150,000 clones, more than 60% of them seen once. As regards this clone: Its cognate antigen is unknown.

The source of this sequence is a woman between 40 and 55 years old in good health and CMV-seronegative. V and J are TRBV2 and TRBJ2-3; D uncertain. The specimen sequenced was PBMCs. The CDR3 region is CASSEPLDTQYF. DNA for the CDR3: TGTGCCAGCAGTGAACCGTTAGATACGCAGTATTTT. The entire variable domain, with the rest obtained from reference TRBV2 and TRBJ2-3, is as follows: EPEVTQTPSHQVTQMGQEVILRCVPISNHLYFYWYRQILGQKVEFLVSFYNNEISEKSEIFDDQFSVERPDGSNFTLKIRSTKLEDSAMYFCASSEPLDTQYFGPGTRLTVL.